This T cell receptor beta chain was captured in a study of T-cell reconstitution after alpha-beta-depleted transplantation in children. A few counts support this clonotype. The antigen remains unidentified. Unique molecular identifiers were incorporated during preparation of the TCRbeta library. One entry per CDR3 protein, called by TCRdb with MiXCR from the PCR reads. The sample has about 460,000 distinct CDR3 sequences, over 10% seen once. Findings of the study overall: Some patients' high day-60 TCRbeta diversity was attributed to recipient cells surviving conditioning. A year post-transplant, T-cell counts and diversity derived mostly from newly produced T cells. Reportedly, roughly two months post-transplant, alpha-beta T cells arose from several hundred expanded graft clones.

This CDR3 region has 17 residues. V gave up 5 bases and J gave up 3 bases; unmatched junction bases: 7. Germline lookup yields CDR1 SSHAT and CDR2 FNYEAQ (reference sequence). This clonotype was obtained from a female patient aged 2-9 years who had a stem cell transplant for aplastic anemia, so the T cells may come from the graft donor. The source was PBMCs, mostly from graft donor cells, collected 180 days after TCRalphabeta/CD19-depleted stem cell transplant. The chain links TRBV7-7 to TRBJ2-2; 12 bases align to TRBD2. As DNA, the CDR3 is TGTGCCAGCAGCCTAGGACTAGCGGGAAGATACACCGGGGAGCTGTTTTTT. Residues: CASSLGLAGRYTGELFF.